The rows below give T cell receptor beta chains drawn from one sample of a study of blood T cells in healthy people across ages. One entry per CDR3 protein, called by TCRdb with MiXCR from the 5' RACE reads. The table has roughly 1.4 million distinct CDR3 sequences, around 59% seen once. Sequenced sample: blood. The source of these receptors is a man aged 18 to 29 in good health. Each CDR3 is given with its conserved first and last residue. Fields, in order: V gene, J gene, D gene, clone size, CDR3 protein, CDR3 DNA. The D gene is left open where the match is weak. Not every row has a clone size; where given, it reads once, few, many or a size class.

V gene: TRBV4-1; J gene: TRBJ2-3; D gene: TRBD1; clone size: few; CDR3 protein: CASSQRQGEAQTTQYF; CDR3 DNA: TGCGCCAGCAGCCAGCGACAGGGGGAGGCCCAAACTACGCAGTATTTT
V gene: TRBV6-6; J gene: TRBJ2-7; D gene: NA; clone size: few; CDR3 protein: CASKEFYEQYF; CDR3 DNA: TGTGCCAGCAAGGAGTTCTACGAGCAGTACTTC
V gene: TRBV5-1; J gene: TRBJ2-1; D gene: TRBD2; clone size: NA; CDR3 protein: CASSSTLRLAVNEQFF; CDR3 DNA: TGCGCCAGCAGCTCGACCCTGAGACTAGCAGTGAATGAGCAGTTCTTC
V gene: TRBV10-3; J gene: TRBJ2-7; D gene: NA; clone size: few; CDR3 protein: CATRGDNSYEQYF; CDR3 DNA: TGTGCCACCAGAGGGGACAACTCCTACGAGCAGTACTTC
V gene: TRBV5-1; J gene: TRBJ1-1; D gene: TRBD1; clone size: NA; CDR3 protein: CASALLQGGTEAFF; CDR3 DNA: TGCGCCAGCGCGTTGCTTCAGGGGGGCACTGAAGCTTTCTTT
V gene: TRBV7-9; J gene: TRBJ2-3; D gene: TRBD2; clone size: few; CDR3 protein: CASSRTSGDTDTQYF; CDR3 DNA: TGTGCCAGCAGCCGGACTAGCGGGGACACAGATACGCAGTATTTT
V gene: TRBV29-1; J gene: TRBJ1-6; D gene: NA; clone size: NA; CDR3 protein: CSVAAGTENSPLHF; CDR3 DNA: TGCAGCGTTGCCGCCGGGACGGAAAATTCACCCCTCCACTTT
V gene: TRBV5-1; J gene: TRBJ2-7; D gene: TRBD1; clone size: NA; CDR3 protein: CASSPRTGSNEQYF; CDR3 DNA: TGCGCCAGCAGCCCGAGGACAGGGAGCAACGAGCAGTACTTC
V gene: TRBV4-3; J gene: TRBJ1-2; D gene: NA; clone size: NA; CDR3 protein: CASSPLRGANYGYTF; CDR3 DNA: TGCGCCAGCAGCCCTCTCCGTGGAGCTAACTATGGCTACACCTTC
V gene: TRBV6-5; J gene: TRBJ2-5; D gene: NA; clone size: NA; CDR3 protein: CASGPRKETQYF; CDR3 DNA: TGTGCCAGCGGCCCGCGGAAAGAGACCCAGTACTTC
V gene: TRBV4-2; J gene: TRBJ2-2; D gene: TRBD2; clone size: few; CDR3 protein: CASSLVAGGPDGELFF; CDR3 DNA: TGTGCCAGCAGCCTCGTAGCGGGAGGGCCCGACGGGGAGCTGTTTTTT
V gene: TRBV28; J gene: TRBJ2-7; D gene: TRBD1; clone size: NA; CDR3 protein: CASSWMRQGVYEQYF; CDR3 DNA: TGTGCCAGCAGTTGGATGAGACAGGGGGTCTACGAGCAGTACTTC
V gene: TRBV12-5; J gene: TRBJ1-2; D gene: NA; clone size: NA; CDR3 protein: CASGYGTPVYGYTF; CDR3 DNA: TGTGCTAGTGGTTACGGGACACCGGTCTATGGCTACACCTTC
V gene: TRBV27; J gene: TRBJ1-4; D gene: TRBD1; clone size: few; CDR3 protein: CASSPAGGPNEKLFF; CDR3 DNA: TGTGCCAGCAGCCCGGCAGGGGGACCCAATGAAAAACTGTTTTTT
V gene: TRBV4-1; J gene: TRBJ2-2; D gene: TRBD1; clone size: NA; CDR3 protein: CASSPGGGPGAGELFF; CDR3 DNA: TGCGCCAGCAGCCCAGGGGGTGGTCCAGGGGCCGGGGAGCTGTTTTTT
V gene: TRBV7-2; J gene: TRBJ2-5; D gene: TRBD2; clone size: NA; CDR3 protein: CASSPGLAIQETQYF; CDR3 DNA: TGTGCCAGCAGCCCGGGACTAGCGATACAAGAGACCCAGTACTTC
V gene: TRBV7-6; J gene: TRBJ2-1; D gene: NA; clone size: once; CDR3 protein: CASSPKTGRAYNKQFF; CDR3 DNA: TGTGCCAGCAGCCCTAAGACAGGAAGGGCCTACAATAAGCAGTTCTTC
V gene: TRBV3-1; J gene: TRBJ2-7; D gene: TRBD2; clone size: NA; CDR3 protein: CASSQAGTSGTEEQYF; CDR3 DNA: TGTGCCAGCAGCCAAGCTGGGACTAGCGGGACAGAAGAGCAGTACTTC
V gene: TRBV5-1; J gene: TRBJ2-5; D gene: TRBD2; clone size: NA; CDR3 protein: CASSLSGTTEETQYF; CDR3 DNA: TGCGCCAGCAGCTTGTCTGGGACTACTGAAGAGACCCAGTACTTC
V gene: TRBV5-1; J gene: TRBJ2-1; D gene: NA; clone size: few; CDR3 protein: CASSFGTIYNEQFF; CDR3 DNA: TGCGCCAGCAGCTTCGGGACCATCTACAATGAGCAGTTCTTC
V gene: TRBV15; J gene: TRBJ2-1; D gene: NA; clone size: NA; CDR3 protein: CATSRVTGPYNEQFF; CDR3 DNA: TGTGCCACCAGCAGAGTTACAGGCCCCTACAATGAGCAGTTCTTC
V gene: TRBV7-2; J gene: TRBJ2-3; D gene: NA; clone size: NA; CDR3 protein: CASSRGTAPDTQYF; CDR3 DNA: TGTGCCAGCAGCCGAGGGACCGCCCCAGATACGCAGTATTTT
V gene: TRBV7-9; J gene: TRBJ1-5; D gene: TRBD1; clone size: once; CDR3 protein: CASSLSQQGVFGQPQHF; CDR3 DNA: TGTGCCAGCAGCTTATCTCAACAGGGGGTATTCGGGCAGCCCCAGCATTTT
V gene: TRBV7-9; J gene: TRBJ1-1; D gene: NA; clone size: NA; CDR3 protein: CASSLTREAFF; CDR3 DNA: TGTGCCAGCAGCTTAACCCGTGAAGCTTTCTTT